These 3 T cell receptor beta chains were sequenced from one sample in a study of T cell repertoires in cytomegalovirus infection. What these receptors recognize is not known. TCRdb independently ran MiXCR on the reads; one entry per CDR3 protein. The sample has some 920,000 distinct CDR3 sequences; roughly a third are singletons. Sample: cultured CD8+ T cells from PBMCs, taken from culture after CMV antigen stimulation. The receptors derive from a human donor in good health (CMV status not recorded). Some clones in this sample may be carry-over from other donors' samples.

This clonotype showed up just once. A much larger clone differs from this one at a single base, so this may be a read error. The CDR3 nucleotides read TGTGTCAGCAGCTTAAAGAGCGGGGGGATTAAAGAGACCCAGTACTTC. Translation gives CVSSLKSGGIKETQYF. The rearrangement uses TRBV7-4 and TRBJ2-5; TRBD2 aligns across 9 bases. Germline-derived CDR1 and CDR2 are SGHVT and SQSDAQ. CDR3 length equals 16 residues.

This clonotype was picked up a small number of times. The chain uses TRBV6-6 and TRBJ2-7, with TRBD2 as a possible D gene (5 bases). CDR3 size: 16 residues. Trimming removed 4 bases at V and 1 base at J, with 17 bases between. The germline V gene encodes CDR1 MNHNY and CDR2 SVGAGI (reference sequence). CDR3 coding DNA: TGTGCCAGCAGTTTGCCCCCTCTTGGGAGTTCCTACGAGCAGTACGTC. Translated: CASSLPPLGSSYEQYV.

The CDR3 DNA follows: TGTGCCAGTACCGGGTCTAAAGGGACTGAAGCTTTCTTT. This encodes CASTGSKGTEAFF. This chain links TRBV19 with TRBJ1-1, with D unresolved. The V gene's germline CDR1 is LNHDA and CDR2 SQIVND (reference sequence). The CDR3 extends over 13 amino acids. V shed 7 bases and J shed 5 bases, with 14 bases lying between them.